This T cell receptor (beta chain) was recovered during a study of shared clonotypes between healthy human individuals. Study as a whole: The people who gave samples were a couple of women and three men aged 18 to 49. Study results and limitations: A handful of donors held around 5% of naive CD4 clonotypes in common.

In germline, CDR1 is SGHRS, CDR2 YFSETQ. The trim removed 0 bases at V and 8 bases at J, leaving 5 bases unmatched. This CDR3 is built from 15 residues. Original processing methods: ImmunoSEQ gave junction-only sequences without quality scores, so filtering differed. Measured with immunoSEQ multiplex PCR; TCRdb has only the in-frame clones, and not every one. V, J and clone size were drawn from that table, and D and trimming were deduced from the DNA. The sample holds roughly 500,000 clones, almost 97% seen once. Points on this clone: Its specificity is not known.

V gene TRBV5-1 combines with J gene TRBJ2-1; 10 bases align to TRBD2. This clonotype originated in a woman aged 25 to 39 in good health. The material sequenced was naive CD4+ T cells sorted from blood. Subset indicated: CD45RA+ positively selected. CDR3 nucleotides: TGCGCCAGCAGCTTGGCGCTAGCGGGAGTAGATGAGCAGTTCTTC. Protein: CASSLALAGVDEQFF.